This T cell receptor (beta chain) was obtained from a study of identical twins. TCRdb recomputed calls from the 5' RACE reads with MiXCR, one row per CDR3 protein. The table has about 490,000 distinct CDR3 sequences, around 15% seen once; the top ten hold nearly 0.45%. General observations from the study: Monozygotic twin pairs showed more out-of-frame TCR alpha sharing than models estimated. Researchers caution that invariant MAIT and iNKT cells could partly confound zero-insertion analyses.

The V and J ends lost 7 bases and 3 bases respectively, with 13 bases between them. CDR3 size: 13 residues. Germline values: CDR1 SQVTM, CDR2 ANQGSEA. To note about this clonotype: Its antigen remains unknown.

The same data also went into a second study, on yellow fever vaccine responses in identical twins. From that report: The authors reported partly convergent, partly personalized vaccine responses in identical twins.

This chain joins TRBV29-1 and TRBJ2-4; weak D call: TRBD1 (6 bases). The sequenced material came from CD4+ T cells sorted from blood. The sequence derives from a young woman in good health. In DNA, the CDR3 is TGCAGCGCATGGACAGTAGGCAAAAACATTCAGTACTTC. Translating gives CSAWTVGKNIQYF.